The rows below give T cell receptor beta chains drawn from one sample of a study of blood T cells in healthy people across ages. TCRdb redid the calling of the 5' RACE reads with MiXCR, one entry per CDR3 protein. The sample shows about 640,000 distinct CDR3 sequences, roughly 30% of them seen only once. Sequenced input: blood. These receptors originate from a woman older than 75 in good health. Each CDR3 is given with its conserved first and last residue. A D gene is named only where the DNA matches it firmly. A row's size may be missing; if present it is once, few, many or a size class.

abundance	d_gene	v_gene	j_gene	CDR3aa	CDR3nt
NA	NA	TRBV11-2	TRBJ2-7	CASSFRWGTAGYEQYF	TGTGCCAGCAGCTTCCGGTGGGGGACAGCGGGCTACGAGCAGTACTTC
NA	TRBD2	TRBV7-2	TRBJ2-7	CASSLRQGGGAVYEQYF	TGTGCCAGCAGTCTAAGGCAGGGCGGGGGGGCTGTCTACGAGCAGTACTTC
few	NA	TRBV7-2	TRBJ1-1	CASSSFSGTEAFF	TGTGCCAGCAGCTCTTTCTCGGGGACTGAAGCTTTCTTT
many	NA	TRBV9	TRBJ2-7	CASSPRGSGSYEQYF	TGTGCCAGCAGCCCTAGGGGCAGCGGATCGTACGAGCAGTACTTC
NA	NA	TRBV6-1	TRBJ1-2	CASSAPVVGGYTF	TGTGCCAGCAGCGCCCCGGTGGTCGGTGGCTACACCTTC
many	TRBD1	TRBV3-1	TRBJ2-7	CASSASPGQGVRQYF	TGTGCCAGCAGCGCGTCCCCGGGACAGGGTGTTCGGCAGTACTTC
many	TRBD2	TRBV27	TRBJ2-1	CASSLSVGGLQSEQFF	TGTGCCAGCAGTTTATCGGTGGGGGGACTACAAAGTGAGCAGTTCTTC
NA	NA	TRBV7-9	TRBJ2-3	CASSLGGDTPYF	TGTGCCAGCAGCTTAGGGGGAGATACGCCGTATTTT
many	NA	TRBV5-1	TRBJ1-6	CASSSTESYNSPLHF	TGCGCCAGCAGCTCGACAGAATCCTATAATTCACCCCTCCACTTT
NA	TRBD1	TRBV7-2	TRBJ1-1	CASRLAQGGRMNTEAFF	TGTGCCAGCAGACTCGCACAGGGGGGCCGCATGAACACTGAAGCTTTCTTT
many	NA	TRBV7-2	TRBJ2-3	CASSPNLGADTQYF	TGTGCCAGCAGCCCGAACCTCGGTGCAGATACGCAGTATTTT
many	NA	TRBV5-6	TRBJ2-1	CASSSTEGVLYEQFF	TGTGCCAGCAGCTCCACCGAGGGAGTACTCTATGAGCAGTTCTTC
many	TRBD1	TRBV7-2	TRBJ2-3	CASSWRQGADTQYF	TGTGCCAGCAGCTGGAGACAGGGTGCAGATACGCAGTATTTT
few	TRBD1	TRBV20-1	TRBJ1-1	CSAMGQGVVNTEAFF	TGCAGTGCGATGGGGCAGGGGGTGGTGAACACTGAAGCTTTCTTT
few	NA	TRBV24-1	TRBJ2-4	CATSAPTSTDNNEQYF	TGTGCCACCAGTGCCCCAACCAGTACAGACAACAATGAGCAGTACTTC
NA	NA	TRBV20-1	TRBJ1-2	CSARDLGNYGYTF	TGCAGTGCTAGAGATTTGGGTAACTATGGCTACACCTTC
NA	TRBD2	TRBV9	TRBJ2-5	CASSVDTSGGLRDEQYF	TGTGCCAGCAGCGTAGATACTAGCGGGGGTCTTAGGGATGAGCAGTACTTC
few	NA	TRBV19	TRBJ1-5	CASSISGQPQHF	TGTGCCAGTAGTATTTCGGGGCAGCCCCAGCATTTT
NA	NA	TRBV7-2	TRBJ1-6	CASSVGTDPSPPHF	TGTGCCAGCAGCGTGGGGACGGACCCATCGCCCCCCCACTTT
many	TRBD1	TRBV2	TRBJ1-2	CASRLRPGQGNYGYTF	TGTGCCAGCAGGCTTAGACCGGGACAGGGAAACTATGGCTACACCTTC
NA	NA	TRBV7-3	TRBJ1-2	CASSPDAQRGYTF	TGTGCCAGCAGCCCTGATGCACAACGTGGCTACACCTTC
few	TRBD2	TRBV3-1	TRBJ2-6	CASSPWAGGGLLESGANVLTF	TGTGCCAGCAGCCCTTGGGCGGGGGGCGGTTTATTGGAGTCTGGGGCCAACGTCCTGACTTTC
many	TRBD2	TRBV4-1	TRBJ2-1	CASSQDQGGGAGNEQFF	TGCGCCAGCAGCCAAGATCAGGGCGGGGGGGCCGGTAACGAGCAGTTCTTC
many	NA	TRBV2	TRBJ2-5	CASSEYLDPETQYF	TGTGCCAGCAGTGAATACCTCGACCCAGAGACCCAGTACTTC
many	TRBD1	TRBV6-2/TRBV6-3	TRBJ1-5	CASSFGQGAGQPQHF	TGTGCCAGCAGTTTCGGACAGGGGGCGGGTCAGCCCCAGCATTTT
many	NA	TRBV5-1	TRBJ1-4	CASSLGQRNEKLFF	TGCGCCAGCAGCTTGGGACAGCGTAATGAAAAACTGTTTTTT
many	NA	TRBV4-3	TRBJ2-7	CASSQELGNYEQYF	TGCGCCAGCAGCCAAGAGTTGGGGAACTACGAGCAGTACTTC
NA	NA	TRBV19	TRBJ2-3	CASSPYPLGDTQYF	TGTGCCAGTAGTCCGTACCCCCTTGGAGATACGCAGTATTTT
many	NA	TRBV7-2	TRBJ2-5	CASSSDPGGGPAQYF	TGTGCCAGCAGCTCGGATCCGGGGGGCGGCCCAGCCCAGTACTTC
NA	NA	TRBV11-2	TRBJ1-2	CASSLAFGPQGYGYTF	TGTGCCAGCAGCTTAGCGTTCGGGCCTCAGGGATATGGCTACACCTTC
NA	TRBD2	TRBV11-3	TRBJ2-5	CASSTTSGGCETQYF	TGTGCCAGCAGCACAACTAGCGGGGGTTGCGAGACCCAGTACTTC
many	NA	TRBV5-1	TRBJ1-2	CASSLEWTGYGYTF	TGCGCCAGCAGCTTGGAGTGGACGGGCTATGGCTACACCTTC
many	NA	TRBV29-1	TRBJ1-2	CSVGRDSRIDGYTF	TGCAGCGTGGGCCGCGACAGCCGAATAGATGGCTACACCTTC